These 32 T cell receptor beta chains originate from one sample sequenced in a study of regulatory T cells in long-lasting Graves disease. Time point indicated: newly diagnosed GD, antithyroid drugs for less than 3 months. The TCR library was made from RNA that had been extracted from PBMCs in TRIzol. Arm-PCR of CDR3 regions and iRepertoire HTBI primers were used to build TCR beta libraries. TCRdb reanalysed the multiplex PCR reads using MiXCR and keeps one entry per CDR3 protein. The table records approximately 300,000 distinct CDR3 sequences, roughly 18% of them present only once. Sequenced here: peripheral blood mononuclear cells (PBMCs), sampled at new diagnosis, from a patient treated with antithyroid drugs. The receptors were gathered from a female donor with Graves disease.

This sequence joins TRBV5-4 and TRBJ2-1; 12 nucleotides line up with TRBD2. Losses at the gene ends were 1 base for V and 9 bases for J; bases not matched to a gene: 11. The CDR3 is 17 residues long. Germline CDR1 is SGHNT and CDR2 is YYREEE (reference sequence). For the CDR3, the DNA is TGTGCCAGCAGCTTGTTGTCCAGGACTAGCGGGAAGGGTGAGCAGTTCTTC. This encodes CASSLLSRTSGKGEQFF.

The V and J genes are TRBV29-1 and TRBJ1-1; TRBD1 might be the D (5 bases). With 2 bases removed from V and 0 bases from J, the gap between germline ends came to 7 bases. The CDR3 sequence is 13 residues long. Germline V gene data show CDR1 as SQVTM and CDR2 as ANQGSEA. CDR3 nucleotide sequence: TGCAGCGTTGAAACGACAGTGAACACTGAAGCTTTCTTT. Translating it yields CSVETTVNTEAFF.

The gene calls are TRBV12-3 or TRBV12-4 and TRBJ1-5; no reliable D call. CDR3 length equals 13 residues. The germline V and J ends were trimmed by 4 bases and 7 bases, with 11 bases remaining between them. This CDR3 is CASSYNVGQPQHF. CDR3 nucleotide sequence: TGTGCCAGCAGTTACAACGTTGGGCAGCCCCAGCATTTT.

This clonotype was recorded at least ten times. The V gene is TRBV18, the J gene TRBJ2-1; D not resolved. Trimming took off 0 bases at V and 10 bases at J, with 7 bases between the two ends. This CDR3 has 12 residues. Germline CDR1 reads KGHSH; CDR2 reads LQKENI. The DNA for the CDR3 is TGTGCCAGCTCACCACCGGCCATAGAGCAGTTCTTC. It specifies CASSPPAIEQFF.

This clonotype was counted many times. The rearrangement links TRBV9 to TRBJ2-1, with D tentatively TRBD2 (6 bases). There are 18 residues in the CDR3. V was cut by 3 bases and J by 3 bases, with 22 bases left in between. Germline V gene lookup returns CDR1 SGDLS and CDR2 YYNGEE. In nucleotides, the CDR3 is TGTGCCAGCAGCGAGAGCCCCCTTATGGGACTGAACTACAATGAGCAGTTCTTC. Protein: CASSESPLMGLNYNEQFF.

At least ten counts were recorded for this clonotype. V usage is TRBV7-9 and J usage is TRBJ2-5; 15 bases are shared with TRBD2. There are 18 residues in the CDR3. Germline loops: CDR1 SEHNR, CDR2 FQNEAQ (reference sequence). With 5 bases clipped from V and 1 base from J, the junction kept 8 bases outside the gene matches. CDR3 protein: CASSRGLAGGEPQETQYF. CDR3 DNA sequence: TGTGCCAGCAGCAGAGGACTAGCGGGAGGGGAGCCCCAAGAGACCCAGTACTTC. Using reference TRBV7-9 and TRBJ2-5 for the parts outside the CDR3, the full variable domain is DTGVSQNPRHKITKRGQNVTFRCDPISEHNRLYWYRQTLGQGPEFLTYFQNEAQLEKSRLLSDRFSAERPKGSFSTLEIQRTEQGDSAMYLCASSRGLAGGEPQETQYFGPGTRLLVL.

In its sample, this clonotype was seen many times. The DNA for the CDR3 is TGTGCCAGCAGCTACCGAGTGTACCACCAAGAGACCCAGTACTTC. This sequence encodes CASSYRVYHQETQYF. The chain carries TRBV7-2 and TRBJ2-5; D is unresolved. Per the germline V gene, CDR1 is SGHTA and CDR2 is FQGNSA. This CDR3 has 15 amino acids. Trimming pared 4 bases from V and 0 bases from J, leaving 12 bases between.

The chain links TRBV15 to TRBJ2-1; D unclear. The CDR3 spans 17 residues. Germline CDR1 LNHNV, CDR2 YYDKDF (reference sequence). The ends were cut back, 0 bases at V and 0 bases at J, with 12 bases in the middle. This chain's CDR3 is CATSRDPPPSSYNEQFF. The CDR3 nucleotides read TGTGCCACCAGCAGAGATCCACCCCCGAGCTCCTACAATGAGCAGTTCTTC.

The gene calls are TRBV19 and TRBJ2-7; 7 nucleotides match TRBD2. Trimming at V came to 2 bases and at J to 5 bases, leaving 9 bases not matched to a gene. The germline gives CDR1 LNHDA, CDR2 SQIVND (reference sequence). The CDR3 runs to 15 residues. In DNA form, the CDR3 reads TGTGCCAGTAGTATAAGAGCGGGAAGGTTGGACGAGCAGTACTTC. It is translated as CASSIRAGRLDEQYF.

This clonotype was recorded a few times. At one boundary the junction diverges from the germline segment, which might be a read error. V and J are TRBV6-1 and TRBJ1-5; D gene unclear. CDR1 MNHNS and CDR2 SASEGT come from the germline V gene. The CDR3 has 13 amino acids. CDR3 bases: TGTGCCAGCAGCGGTATAGGCAATCAGCCCCGGCATTTT. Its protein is CASSGIGNQPRHF.

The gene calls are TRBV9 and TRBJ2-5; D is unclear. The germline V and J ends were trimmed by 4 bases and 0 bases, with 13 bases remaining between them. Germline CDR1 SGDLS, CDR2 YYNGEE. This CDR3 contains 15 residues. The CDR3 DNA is TGTGCCAGCAGCTCCCCCCTAGGGCACCAAGAGACCCAGTACTTC. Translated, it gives CASSSPLGHQETQYF.

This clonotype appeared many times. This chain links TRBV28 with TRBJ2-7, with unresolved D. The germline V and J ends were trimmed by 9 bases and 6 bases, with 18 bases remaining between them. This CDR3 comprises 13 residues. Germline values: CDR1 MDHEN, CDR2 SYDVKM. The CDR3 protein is CASRTGVIGEQYF. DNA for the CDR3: TGTGCCAGTAGGACGGGCGTGATCGGCGAGCAGTACTTC.

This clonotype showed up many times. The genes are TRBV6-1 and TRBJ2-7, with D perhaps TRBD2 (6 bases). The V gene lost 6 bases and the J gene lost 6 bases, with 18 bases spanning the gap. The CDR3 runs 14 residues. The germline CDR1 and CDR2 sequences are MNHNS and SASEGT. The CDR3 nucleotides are TGTGCCAGCAGCGGGGGATTGGGGTGGGGCGAGCAGTACTTC. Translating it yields CASSGGLGWGEQYF.

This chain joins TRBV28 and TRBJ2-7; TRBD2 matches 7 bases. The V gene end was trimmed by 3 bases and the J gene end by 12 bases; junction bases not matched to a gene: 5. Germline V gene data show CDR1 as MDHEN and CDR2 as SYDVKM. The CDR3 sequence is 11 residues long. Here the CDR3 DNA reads TGTGCCAGCAGTTTTGGAGGGAGGGGGTACTTC. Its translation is CASSFGGRGYF.

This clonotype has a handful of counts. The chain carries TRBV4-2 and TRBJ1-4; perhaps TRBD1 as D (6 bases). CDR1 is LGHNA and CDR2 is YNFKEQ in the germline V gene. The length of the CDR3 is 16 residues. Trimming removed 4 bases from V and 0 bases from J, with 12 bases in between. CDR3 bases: TGTGCCAGCAGCCCGAGGGGGGATTCAACTAATGAAAAACTGTTTTTT. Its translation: CASSPRGDSTNEKLFF.

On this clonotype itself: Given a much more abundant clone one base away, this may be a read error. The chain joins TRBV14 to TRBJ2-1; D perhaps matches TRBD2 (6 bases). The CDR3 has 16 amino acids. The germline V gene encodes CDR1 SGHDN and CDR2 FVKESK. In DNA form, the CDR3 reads TGTGCCAGCAGCCTAAGTCAGGGACTTCACTACGATGAGCAGTTCTTC. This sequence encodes CASSLSQGLHYDEQFF.

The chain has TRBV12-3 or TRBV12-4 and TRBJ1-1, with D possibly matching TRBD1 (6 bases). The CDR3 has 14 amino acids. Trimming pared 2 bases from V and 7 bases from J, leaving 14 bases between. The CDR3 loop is CASSLTGGAGEAFF. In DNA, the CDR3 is TGTGCCAGCAGTTTAACCGGGGGGGCTGGTGAAGCTTTCTTT.

The CDR3 DNA reads TGTGCCAGCAGTTTAGCCCGGGAGTGGTACGAGCAGTACTTC. Translated: CASSLAREWYEQYF. The V call is TRBV28, the J call TRBJ2-7; D perhaps matches TRBD2 (6 bases). CDR3 length equals 14 residues. The germline gives CDR1 MDHEN, CDR2 SYDVKM. The ends were cut back, 2 bases at V and 4 bases at J, with 12 bases in the middle.

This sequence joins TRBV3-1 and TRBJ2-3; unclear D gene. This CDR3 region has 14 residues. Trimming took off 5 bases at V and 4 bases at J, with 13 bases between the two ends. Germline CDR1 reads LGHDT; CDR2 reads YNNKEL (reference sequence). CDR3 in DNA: TGTGCCAGCAGCGACGCGCGTGGGGCAGATACGCAGTATTTT. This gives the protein CASSDARGADTQYF.

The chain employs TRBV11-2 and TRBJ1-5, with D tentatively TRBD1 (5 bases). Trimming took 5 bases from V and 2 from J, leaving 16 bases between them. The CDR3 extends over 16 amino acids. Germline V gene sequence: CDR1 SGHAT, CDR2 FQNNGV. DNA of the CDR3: TGTGCCAGCAGCCTAGCCCTGGACATTGGCAATCAGCCCCAGCATTTT. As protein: CASSLALDIGNQPQHF.

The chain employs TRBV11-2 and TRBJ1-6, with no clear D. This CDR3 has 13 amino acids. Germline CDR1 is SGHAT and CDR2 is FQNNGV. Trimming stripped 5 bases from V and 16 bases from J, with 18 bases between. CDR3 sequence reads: CASSAYTASALHF. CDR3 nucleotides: TGTGCCAGCAGCGCGTACACTGCCTCAGCGCTCCACTTT.

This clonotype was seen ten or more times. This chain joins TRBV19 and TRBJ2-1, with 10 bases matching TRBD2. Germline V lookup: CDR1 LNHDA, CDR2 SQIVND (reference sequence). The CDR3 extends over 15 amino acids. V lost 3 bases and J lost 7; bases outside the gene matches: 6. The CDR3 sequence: CASSIPGLANNEQFF. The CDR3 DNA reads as TGTGCCAGTAGTATTCCGGGACTAGCGAATAATGAGCAGTTCTTC.

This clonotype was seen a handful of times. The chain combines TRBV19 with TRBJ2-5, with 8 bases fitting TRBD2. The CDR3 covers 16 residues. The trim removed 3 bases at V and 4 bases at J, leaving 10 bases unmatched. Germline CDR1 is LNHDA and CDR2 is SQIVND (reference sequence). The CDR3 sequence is CASSISAGGIGETQYF. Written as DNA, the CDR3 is TGTGCCAGTAGTATCTCGGCGGGAGGAATTGGAGAGACCCAGTACTTC.

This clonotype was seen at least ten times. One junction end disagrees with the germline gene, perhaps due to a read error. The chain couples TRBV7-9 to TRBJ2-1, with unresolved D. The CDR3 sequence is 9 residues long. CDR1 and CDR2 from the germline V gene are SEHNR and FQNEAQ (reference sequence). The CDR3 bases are TGTGCCAGCAGCTCCTTAGATCTCTTC. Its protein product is CASSSLDLF.

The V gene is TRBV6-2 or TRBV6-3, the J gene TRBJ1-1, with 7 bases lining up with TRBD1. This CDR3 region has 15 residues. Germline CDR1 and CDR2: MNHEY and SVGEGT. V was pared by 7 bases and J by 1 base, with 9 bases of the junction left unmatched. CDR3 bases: TGTGCCAGCACCAGAACCGCAGGGGGGAACACTGAAGCTTTCTTT. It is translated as CASTRTAGGNTEAFF.

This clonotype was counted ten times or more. This CDR3 reads CASSPSGLAGVYEQYF. The CDR3 coding sequence is TGTGCCAGCAGTCCATCTGGACTAGCGGGAGTTTACGAGCAGTACTTC. The chain has TRBV12-3 or TRBV12-4 and TRBJ2-7; TRBD2 matches 13 bases. This CDR3 has 16 amino acids. J gave up 4 bases and V 5 bases, and 8 bases lay outside the gene matches.

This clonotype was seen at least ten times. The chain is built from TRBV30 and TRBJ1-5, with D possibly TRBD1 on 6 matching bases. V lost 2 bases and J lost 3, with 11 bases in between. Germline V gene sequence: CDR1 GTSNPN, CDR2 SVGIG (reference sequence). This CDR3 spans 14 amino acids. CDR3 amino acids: CAWSSRDNNQPQHF. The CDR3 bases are TGTGCCTGGAGTTCGCGGGACAACAATCAGCCCCAGCATTTT.

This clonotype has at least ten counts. The CDR3 region is CASSLSWTSGSTDTQYF. The CDR3 coding sequence is TGTGCCAGCAGTTTATCCTGGACTAGCGGAAGCACAGATACGCAGTATTTT. The chain employs TRBV27 and TRBJ2-3, with 10 bases lining up with TRBD2. CDR1 MNHEY and CDR2 SMNVEV come from the germline V gene (reference sequence). V shed 0 bases and J 0 bases; nucleotides not matched to a gene: 3. The CDR3 extends over 17 amino acids.

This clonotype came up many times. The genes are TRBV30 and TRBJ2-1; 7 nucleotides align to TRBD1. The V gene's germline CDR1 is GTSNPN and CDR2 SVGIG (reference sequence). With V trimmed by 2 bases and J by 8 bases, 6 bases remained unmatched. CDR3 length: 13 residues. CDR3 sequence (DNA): TGTGCCTGGAGTCAGGGGGTGGGGGATGAGCAGTTCTTC. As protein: CAWSQGVGDEQFF.

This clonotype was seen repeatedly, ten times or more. CDR3 coding DNA: TGCGCCAGCAGCTCCCAGGACGGGCGTAATGAAAAACTGTTTTTT. It codes for CASSSQDGRNEKLFF. The J gene is TRBJ1-4, the V gene TRBV4-1; D unclear. The V gene lost 5 bases and the J gene lost 4 bases, with 14 bases spanning the gap. Germline V gene data show CDR1 as MGHRA and CDR2 as YSYEKL. The CDR3 has 15 amino acids.

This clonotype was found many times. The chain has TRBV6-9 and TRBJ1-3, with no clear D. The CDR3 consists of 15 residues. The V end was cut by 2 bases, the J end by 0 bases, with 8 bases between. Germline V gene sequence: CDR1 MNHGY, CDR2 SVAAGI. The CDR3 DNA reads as TGTGCCAGCAGTTATGGACGGACCTCTGGAAACACCATATATTTT. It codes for CASSYGRTSGNTIYF.

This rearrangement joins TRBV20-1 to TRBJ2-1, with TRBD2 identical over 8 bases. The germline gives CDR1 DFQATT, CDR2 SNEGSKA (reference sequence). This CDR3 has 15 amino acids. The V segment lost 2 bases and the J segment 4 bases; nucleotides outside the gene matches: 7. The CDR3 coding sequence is TGCAGTGCTAGACCTACTAGCGGAGTTTACAATGAGCAGTTCTTC. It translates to CSARPTSGVYNEQFF.